The 24 T cell receptor beta chains reported below all come from one sample, sequenced in a study of T cell changes during pregnancy in multiple sclerosis. Measured with immunoSEQ multiplex PCR; TCRdb has only the in-frame clones, and not every one. The sample includes 50,000 to 65,000 clones, roughly nine tenths of them seen just once. Here the sequenced sample was peripheral blood, taken in the first trimester of pregnancy. The receptors shown here come from a female donor in good health, enrolled as a control in a pregnancy study.

This sequence joins TRBV12-2 and TRBJ2-7; the table assigns TRBD2, which was not confirmed against the DNA. TRBV12-2 is assigned pseudogene status. The CDR3 covers 20 residues. CDR3 DNA: TGTGCAAGTCGCTTAGCGGGTAGAGGGACTAGCGGGACGAGCTCCTACGAGCAGTACTTC. It codes for CASRLAGRGTSGTSSYEQYF.

This clone has just a few counts. The chain uses TRBV6-6 and TRBJ2-7; TRBD1 aligns across 8 bases. Germline CDR1 reads MNHNY; CDR2 reads SVGAGI (reference sequence). The CDR3 loop spans 15 amino acids. V shed 4 bases and J 3 bases; nucleotides not matched to a gene: 8. The CDR3 DNA sequence: TGTGCCAGCAGTTTCCCCGGGACAGGTGGCTACGAGCAGTACTTC. This translates into CASSFPGTGGYEQYF.

This clone occurred many times. This chain connects TRBV10-1 to TRBJ2-1, with D unclear. CDR3 length equals 16 residues. Trimming cost V 11 bases and J 2 bases, with 22 bases left between them. Germline assignment: CDR1 WNHNN and CDR2 SYGVQD (reference sequence). The CDR3 DNA reads as TGCGCCTCCCGACGGGTTATAAGACGAGCCTACAATGAGCAGTTCTTC. It codes for CASRRVIRRAYNEQFF.

This clone was counted a single time. In nucleotides, the CDR3 is TGTGCCATCAGTGAGTTCGGACAGGGGAGCAATCAGCCCCAGCATTTT. It yields the protein CAISEFGQGSNQPQHF. This rearrangement joins TRBV10-3 to TRBJ1-5; TRBD1 agrees at 9 bases. The CDR3 length is 16 residues. From germline, CDR1 is ENHRY and CDR2 SYGVKD. Trimming removed 1 base from V and 1 base from J; junction bases left unmatched: 2.

A single count supports this clone. The chain is built from TRBV6-1 and TRBJ2-1; TRBD2 aligns across 11 bases. The CDR3 totals 15 residues. The germline V gene encodes CDR1 MNHNS and CDR2 SASEGT. Germline trimming cut 7 bases from V and 8 bases from J; bases unmatched to any gene: 10. In DNA, the CDR3 is TGTGCCAGCAAAATACTAGCGGGAGCAGGGGATGAGCAGTTCTTC. As protein: CASKILAGAGDEQFF.

This chain joins TRBV5-4 and TRBJ1-4, with TRBD1 matching over 8 bases. With V trimmed by 5 bases and J by 2 bases, 5 bases remained unmatched. Germline CDR1 is SGHNT and CDR2 is YYREEE (reference sequence). The CDR3 is 15 residues long. CDR3 coding DNA: TGTGCCAGCAGTCGGACAGGGATGACTAATGAAAAACTGTTTTTT. It specifies CASSRTGMTNEKLFF.

The chain has TRBV15 and TRBJ2-3; a possible D gene is TRBD1 (6 bases). This CDR3 contains 16 residues. Trimming cost V 1 base and J 4 bases, with 15 bases left between them. CDR1 LNHNV and CDR2 YYDKDF come from the germline V gene (reference sequence). CDR3: CATSRVQGSGADTQYF. The CDR3 DNA follows: TGTGCCACCAGCAGAGTCCAGGGGAGCGGTGCAGATACGCAGTATTTT. Full variable domain (rest looked up from reference TRBV15 and TRBJ2-3): DAMVIQNPRYQVTQFGKPVTLSCSQTLNHNVMYWYQQKSSQAPKLLFHYYDKDFNNEADTPDNFQSRRPNTSFCFLDIRSPGLGDTAMYLCATSRVQGSGADTQYFGPGTRLTVL.

The CDR3 sequence is CASRMTLNGELFF. CDR3 coding DNA: TGTGCCAGCAGAATGACACTGAACGGGGAGCTGTTTTTT. The chain carries TRBV27 and TRBJ2-2; unclear D gene. V shed 6 bases and J shed 7 bases, with 12 bases lying between them. This CDR3 region has 13 residues. Germline CDR1 MNHEY, CDR2 SMNVEV (reference sequence).

This chain links TRBV7-9 with TRBJ2-7; 8 bases align to TRBD2. This CDR3 is 19 amino acids long. CDR1 is SEHNR and CDR2 is FQNEAQ in the germline V gene (reference sequence). The V segment lost 1 base and the J segment 2 bases; nucleotides outside the gene matches: 16. CDR3 bases: TGTGCCAGCAGCTTAGGGGGGCTAGCGGGCCGGGGTTCCACCTACGAGCAGTACTTC. Amino acid sequence: CASSLGGLAGRGSTYEQYF.

The V and J genes are TRBV2 and TRBJ1-3, with D maybe TRBD1 (6 bases). This CDR3 has 15 amino acids. V gave up 6 bases and J gave up 3 bases, with 15 bases separating them. CDR1 and CDR2 from the germline V gene are SNHLY and FYNNEI. The CDR3 DNA reads as TGTGCCAGCAGCGAGACAGGCATTAGTGGAAACACCATATATTTT. Translation gives CASSETGISGNTIYF.

This sequence joins TRBV5-1 and TRBJ2-2; TRBD1 aligns across 7 bases. The germline V gene encodes CDR1 SGHRS and CDR2 YFSETQ. The CDR3 loop spans 16 amino acids. V gave up 4 bases and J gave up 2 bases; unmatched junction bases: 8. The CDR3 sequence is CASSMRQGTNTGELFF. Written as DNA, the CDR3 is TGCGCCAGCAGCATGAGACAGGGCACTAACACCGGGGAGCTGTTTTTT.

This chain connects TRBV19 to TRBJ1-1; no clear D gene. CDR1 and CDR2 from the germline V gene are LNHDA and SQIVND (reference sequence). With 6 bases removed from V and 3 bases from J, the gap between germline ends came to 8 bases. The CDR3 spans 12 residues. CDR3 loop: CASREGDTEAFF. The CDR3 DNA follows: TGTGCCAGTAGAGAAGGAGACACTGAAGCTTTCTTT.

The J gene is TRBJ2-7, the V gene TRBV6-5, with 7 nucleotides matching TRBD2. Unmatched junction bases numbered 5, after V lost 5 bases and J lost 1 base. CDR3 length: 14 residues. Germline V gene sequence: CDR1 MNHEY, CDR2 SVGAGI. The CDR3 DNA sequence: TGTGCCAGCAGTCCCCGGGGAGGGTCCTACGAGCAGTACTTC. Its translation is CASSPRGGSYEQYF.

This sequence joins TRBV9 and TRBJ1-2, with D perhaps matching TRBD1 (5 bases). The CDR3 loop spans 13 amino acids. Trimming removed 3 bases from V and 7 bases from J, with 13 bases in between. The V gene's germline CDR1 is SGDLS and CDR2 YYNGEE. The CDR3 sequence is CASSGWGGGGYTF. CDR3 DNA sequence: TGTGCCAGCAGCGGGTGGGGGGGAGGTGGCTACACCTTC.

This clone was recorded once. The genes are TRBV2 and TRBJ2-3; perhaps TRBD2 as D (5 bases). Per the germline V gene, CDR1 is SNHLY and CDR2 is FYNNEI. CDR3 length: 14 residues. Trimming left V 1 base short and J 0 bases short, with 5 bases between. For the CDR3, the DNA is TGTGCCAGCAGTGAAGGGACTAGCACAGATACGCAGTATTTT. Translation gives CASSEGTSTDTQYF.

The chain uses TRBV9 and TRBJ2-7; 9 bases are shared with TRBD1. The CDR3 runs to 15 residues. V lost 3 bases and J lost 4; bases outside the gene matches: 8. Germline CDR1 SGDLS, CDR2 YYNGEE. CDR3 amino acids: CASSALPGQGYEQYF. CDR3 DNA: TGTGCCAGCAGCGCGCTACCGGGACAGGGTTACGAGCAGTACTTC.

The chain couples TRBV9 to TRBJ1-1, with TRBD1 identical over 8 bases. CDR3 length equals 17 residues. The germline gives CDR1 SGDLS, CDR2 YYNGEE. Trimming took 0 bases from V and 3 from J; bases not matched to a gene: 10. CDR3 DNA sequence: TGTGCCAGCAGCGTAGCTACAGGGGGGGGCGGCTACACTGAAGCTTTCTTT. Translation gives CASSVATGGGGYTEAFF.

This clone appeared a single time. This sequence joins TRBV7-2 and TRBJ1-3; D not certain. CDR3 length equals 15 residues. V lost 3 bases and J lost 3, with 12 bases in between. The germline V gene encodes CDR1 SGHTA and CDR2 FQGNSA. The CDR3 spells CASSFGGRVGNTIYF. The CDR3 DNA follows: TGTGCCAGCAGCTTCGGAGGGAGGGTTGGAAACACCATATATTTT.

The V call is TRBV9, the J call TRBJ2-1; tentatively, D is TRBD2 (5 bases). The CDR3 contains 16 residues. CDR1 and CDR2 (germline): SGDLS, YYNGEE. The germline V and J ends were trimmed by 1 base and 8 bases, with 19 bases remaining between them. CDR3 in amino acids: CASSVYLGPFGDEQFF. DNA of the CDR3: TGTGCCAGCAGCGTATATCTCGGGCCCTTCGGGGATGAGCAGTTCTTC.

The V gene is TRBV6-1, the J gene TRBJ1-4; 7 nucleotides agree with TRBD1. The trim removed 2 bases at V and 6 bases at J, leaving 6 bases unmatched. CDR3 size: 15 residues. CDR1 and CDR2 from the germline V gene are MNHNS and SASEGT. The CDR3 reads CASSETGELYEKLFF. Here the CDR3 DNA reads TGTGCCAGCAGTGAAACAGGGGAATTGTATGAAAAACTGTTTTTT.

V gene TRBV30 combines with J gene TRBJ2-3; D is possibly TRBD1 (6 bases). The ends were cut back, 8 bases at V and 5 bases at J, with 20 bases in the middle. Germline CDR1 and CDR2: GTSNPN and SVGIG (reference sequence). The CDR3 length is 14 residues. The CDR3 bases are TGTGCCGCCCCCCCATCAGGGGTGGTAGATACGCAGTATTTT. It codes for CAAPPSGVVDTQYF.

The V call is TRBV6-1, the J call TRBJ1-3; D remains unclear. The CDR3 has 14 residues. The germline gives CDR1 MNHNS, CDR2 SASEGT. Trimming removed 7 bases at V and 4 bases at J, with 14 bases between. This CDR3 reads CASTSLVGGNTIYF. Written as DNA, the CDR3 is TGTGCCAGCACTAGCCTCGTTGGGGGAAACACCATATATTTT.

This chain joins TRBV7-9 and TRBJ1-2; D uncertain. The ends were cut back, 0 bases at V and 4 bases at J, with 9 bases in the middle. The length of the CDR3 is 14 residues. The germline V gene encodes CDR1 SEHNR and CDR2 FQNEAQ (reference sequence). The CDR3 loop is CASSLALGGYGYTF. In DNA form, the CDR3 reads TGTGCCAGCAGCTTAGCACTTGGTGGCTATGGCTACACCTTC.

This chain joins TRBV7-9 and TRBJ2-5, with 7 bases matching TRBD1. The CDR3 is 15 amino acids. V lost 4 bases to trimming and J lost 2 bases; unmatched junction nucleotides: 7. Germline CDR1 reads SEHNR; CDR2 reads FQNEAQ (reference sequence). In DNA, the CDR3 is TGTGCCAGCAGCTCCATACAGGGGAGTCAAGAGACCCAGTACTTC. Translating gives CASSSIQGSQETQYF.